This TCR beta chain was documented in a study of neurological immune-mediated disorders. This clonotype was observed at least ten times. Its antigen is undetermined. Points from the study as a whole: Private repertoires in all groups were suggested by the finding that expanded clones across subjects shared no CDR3 amino acid sequences. HTLV-1-associated myelopathy led in TCR clonal expansion, while multiple sclerosis ranked lowest, below healthy controls.

By 5'RACE with 10-nucleotide random UMIs, the cDNA was made. TCRdb independently ran MiXCR on the 5' RACE reads; one entry per CDR3 protein. This sample has over 25,000 distinct CDR3 sequences, with around 12% found just once. Unsorted libraries were generated from 2 million PBMCs. These cells had been stored in RNAlater at -80 C. The V and J ends lost 5 bases and 3 bases, in that order; junction bases with no gene match: 4. Germline loops: CDR1 SGHAT, CDR2 FQDESV (reference sequence). This CDR3 is built from 15 residues. The TCR originated in a man aged 55-75 years in good health. The chain has TRBV11-1 and TRBJ2-7; TRBD2 agrees at 13 bases. The sequencing sample was made of PBMCs. The CDR3 DNA reads as TGTGCCAGCAGCCCCAGGACTAGCGGGAGCTACGAGCAGTACTTC. Translation gives CASSPRTSGSYEQYF. The entire variable domain, with the rest obtained from reference TRBV11-1 and TRBJ2-7, is as follows: EAEVAQSPRYKITEKSQAVAFWCDPISGHATLYWYRQILGQGPELLVQFQDESVVDDSQLPKDRFSAERLKGVDSTLKIQPAELGDSAMYLCASSPRTSGSYEQYFGPGTRLTVT.